This T cell receptor beta chain derives from a study of T cell changes during pregnancy in multiple sclerosis. The table lists this clone with a few counts. Other DNA variants within this sample encode the same CDR3. Method: immunoSEQ multiplex PCR; TCRdb's copy keeps in-frame clones and lacks some. In the table there are about 41,000 clones, roughly nine tenths of which are singletons. The V and J ends lost 4 bases and 4 bases respectively, with 17 bases between them. The CDR3 is 15 residues long. Per the germline V gene, CDR1 is SGHDN and CDR2 is FVKESK. This TCR derives from a female donor with multiple sclerosis, enrolled in a pregnancy study. V gene TRBV14 combines with J gene TRBJ2-7; D perhaps matches TRBD1 (6 bases). The sequences come from CD4+ T cells from peripheral blood mononuclear cells, collected in the first trimester of pregnancy. The CDR3 spells CASSLSPGRGYEQYF. The CDR3 bases are TGTGCCAGCAGCCTATCCCCAGGCAGGGGATACGAGCAGTACTTC.